This is a list of T cell receptor beta chains from one sample in a study of vaccination effects on CD4 cells after COVID-19. Their specific antigens are unknown. Generated by immunoSEQ multiplex PCR, the TCRdb table keeps only in-frame clones and is missing some. The data show some 59,000 clones, approximately 79% seen once. This material consisted of CD4+ T cells from PBMCs cultured with HCoV-229E spike peptides, taken before COVID-19 vaccination. The receptors originated from a human donor who received a COVID-19 vaccine. Both conserved end residues are part of each CDR3. D genes are given only for firm matches. Part of the rows lack a size; the others show once, few, many or a class for expanded clones.

v_call	d_call	clone_size	j_call	cdr3_nt	cdr3_aa
TRBV9	TRBD2	NA	TRBJ2-5	TGTGCCAGCAGCGTAGGGCTAGCGGTAGGAGAAGAGACCCAGTACTTC	CASSVGLAVGEETQYF
TRBV5-8	NA	NA	TRBJ2-3	TGTGCCAGCAGCCTGAAGGACAGCACAGATACGCAGTATTTT	CASSLKDSTDTQYF
TRBV6-5	NA	once	TRBJ1-1	TGTGCCACCACAGGGCCGAACACTGAAGCTTTCTTT	CATTGPNTEAFF
TRBV5-1	NA	NA	TRBJ2-5	TGCGCCAGCAGCCTACTTGAAGAGACCCAGTACTTC	CASSLLEETQYF
TRBV4-1	TRBD2	once	TRBJ2-3	TGCGCCAGCAGCCAACCCGGGACTAGCGGGGTGGGAGATACGCAGTATTTT	CASSQPGTSGVGDTQYF
TRBV6-5	NA	NA	TRBJ1-3	TGTGCCAGCAGTTTATTCAGGAACTCTGGAAACACCATATATTTT	CASSLFRNSGNTIYF
TRBV28	NA	NA	TRBJ2-2	TGTGCCAGCAGTTTAAAGGGCACCGGCACCGGGGAGCTGTTTTTT	CASSLKGTGTGELFF
TRBV29-1	TRBD1	NA	TRBJ2-5	TGCAGCGCGGGACAGGAGACCCAGTACTTC	CSAGQETQYF
TRBV7-3	NA	NA	TRBJ2-5	TGTGCCAGCAGCTTTGGCCCTGCCCAAGGAGAGACCCAGTACTTC	CASSFGPAQGETQYF
TRBV29-1	NA	NA	TRBJ1-3	TGCAGCGTTGCGATCTCCGGGACATACTCTGGAAACACCATATATTTT	CSVAISGTYSGNTIYF
TRBV7-2	NA	few	TRBJ1-5	TGTGCCAGCAGCTTAGGGGCGGTAAGCAATCAGCCCCAGCATTTT	CASSLGAVSNQPQHF
TRBV2	NA	NA	TRBJ1-1	TGTGCCAGCAGTATAACAGGTCAATCTGAAGCTTTCTTT	CASSITGQSEAFF
TRBV6-5	NA	NA	TRBJ2-2	TGTGCCAGCAGTTACGGGACCGTAGGTACCGGGGAGCTGTTTTTT	CASSYGTVGTGELFF
TRBV6-5	NA	NA	TRBJ2-1	TGTGCCAGCAGTTACTCAGGTTGGGGGGTGCAGTTCTTC	CASSYSGWGVQFF
TRBV18	TRBD1	few	TRBJ1-2	TGTGCCAGCTCACCCACCAAGGGACAGGGGAGCTATGGCTACACCTTC	CASSPTKGQGSYGYTF
TRBV6-5	NA	NA	TRBJ1-2	TGTGCCAGCTCTCGTGAGGAGGTTGATGGCTACACCTTC	CASSREEVDGYTF
TRBV5-8	TRBD2	NA	TRBJ2-5	TGTGCCAGCCCCGACCTTCCGGGACTAGCCCCAGAGACCCAGTACTTC	CASPDLPGLAPETQYF
TRBV6-4	TRBD2	NA	TRBJ2-3	TGTGCCAGCAGTCGGACTAGCATCCCCACAGATACGCAGTATTTT	CASSRTSIPTDTQYF
TRBV5-6	NA	once	TRBJ2-4	TGTGCCAGCAGCTCCGGACTCCTCCTAGCCAAAAACATTCAGTACTTC	CASSSGLLLAKNIQYF
TRBV18	NA	once	TRBJ2-5	TGTGCCAGCTCGGCCAGACAAGAGACCCAGTACTTC	CASSARQETQYF
TRBV19	TRBD1	NA	TRBJ1-1	TGTGCCAGTAGTATAGCCTCAGGGGGCGGGCGGACTGAAGCTTTCTTT	CASSIASGGGRTEAFF
TRBV5-8	TRBD1	NA	TRBJ1-2	TGTGCCAGCAGCTTGGTCAGGGGGACAGTCTATGGCTACACCTTC	CASSLVRGTVYGYTF
TRBV7-9	TRBD1	NA	TRBJ2-5	TGTGCCAGCAGCGGGGGGACAGGGGATGGATCCGAGACCCAGTACTTC	CASSGGTGDGSETQYF
TRBV18	TRBD1	NA	TRBJ1-1	TGTGCCAGCTCACCCGGACAGGAAGGGGCTGAAGCTTTCTTT	CASSPGQEGAEAFF
TRBV5-1	TRBD1	few	TRBJ1-3	TGCGCCAGCAGCTTAACCCAGGGGGCTCTCGGAGGAAACACCATATATTTT	CASSLTQGALGGNTIYF
TRBV28	NA	NA	TRBJ1-2	TGTGCCAGCATAAATGGCGGGACTACTAACTATGGCTACACCTTC	CASINGGTTNYGYTF
TRBV18	TRBD2	NA	TRBJ2-3	TGTGCCAGCTCACAACTAGCGGGGGACACAGATACGCAGTATTTT	CASSQLAGDTDTQYF
TRBV7-9	NA	NA	TRBJ2-3	TGTGCCAGCAGCCCAAAGCGAGGGGGAGGGAGCACAGATACGCAGTATTTT	CASSPKRGGGSTDTQYF
TRBV5-1	NA	NA	TRBJ2-2	TGCGCCAGCAGCCTCCCTCCGAGGGGGGCCGGGGAGCTGTTTTTT	CASSLPPRGAGELFF
TRBV29-1	TRBD1	NA	TRBJ2-3	TGCAGCGTTGAAGGAATGAGGACAGGGGGGGCAGATACGCAGTATTTT	CSVEGMRTGGADTQYF
TRBV6-5	NA	NA	TRBJ1-2	TGTGCCAGCAGTTACTCCGTTTTGATCGAGGGAGCGGGCTACACCTTC	CASSYSVLIEGAGYTF
TRBV5-1	TRBD2	NA	TRBJ2-1	TGCGCCAGCAGCTTTACGGGGGGGGTCGTTGGTGAGCAGTTCTTC	CASSFTGGVVGEQFF
TRBV9	NA	once	TRBJ1-1	TGTGCCAGCAGCGTAAGGGTCGAAGACAGAGCTTTCTTT	CASSVRVEDRAFF
TRBV6-5	NA	few	TRBJ1-3	TGTGCCAGCAGTTACCGCGACAGGGGAAACACCATATATTTT	CASSYRDRGNTIYF
TRBV11-2	TRBD1	NA	TRBJ2-5	TGTGCCAGCAGCTCGGACAGGGGGCGCGGGCGGGAGACCCAGTACTTC	CASSSDRGRGRETQYF
TRBV18	NA	NA	TRBJ1-4	TGTGCCAGCTCACCACAGGGGTTGGCTGAAAAACTGTTTTTT	CASSPQGLAEKLFF
TRBV5-1	NA	NA	TRBJ2-3	TGCGCCAGCAGCTTCTCCGACTTAGATACGCAGTATTTT	CASSFSDLDTQYF
TRBV7-3	TRBD1	NA	TRBJ1-2	TGTGCCAGCAGCAATTACGGGACAGGGCCTTTTACCTTC	CASSNYGTGPFTF
TRBV28	NA	NA	TRBJ2-2	TGTGCCAGCAGTCTCCGGGACATGGACACCGGGGAGCTGTTTTTT	CASSLRDMDTGELFF
TRBV13	TRBD2	NA	TRBJ2-3	TGTGCCAGCAGCTCTGTTCCTAGCGGGGGGGCCGGCACAGATACGCAGTATTTT	CASSSVPSGGAGTDTQYF
TRBV5-1	TRBD1	NA	TRBJ2-2	TGCGCCAGCAGCTCCGGGACAGGGACGGTTATGGCCGGGGAGCTGTTTTTT	CASSSGTGTVMAGELFF
TRBV5-8	NA	NA	TRBJ1-2	TGTGCCAGCAGCTCCGGGGGCGTCCGGAACTATGGCTACACCTTC	CASSSGGVRNYGYTF
TRBV5-1	NA	NA	TRBJ2-5	TGCGCCAGCAGCTCCCTGGCGGGGGAGACCCAGTACTTC	CASSSLAGETQYF
TRBV10-1	NA	NA	TRBJ2-2	TGCGCCAGCAGTGAGTCGGGGGGTAACACCGGGGAGCTGTTTTTT	CASSESGGNTGELFF
TRBV7-3	NA	NA	TRBJ1-1	TGTGCCAGCAGCTTAACGGGGGCCGGGGGCACTGAAGCTTTCTTT	CASSLTGAGGTEAFF
TRBV3-1/TRBV3-2	NA	NA	TRBJ2-1	TGTGCCAGCGGGGAGAGCTCCTACAATGAGCAGTTCTTC	CASGESSYNEQFF
TRBV2	NA	NA	TRBJ1-6	TGTGCCAGCAGTGAGGATGGGGGCTGGGGTTCACCCCTCCACTTT	CASSEDGGWGSPLHF